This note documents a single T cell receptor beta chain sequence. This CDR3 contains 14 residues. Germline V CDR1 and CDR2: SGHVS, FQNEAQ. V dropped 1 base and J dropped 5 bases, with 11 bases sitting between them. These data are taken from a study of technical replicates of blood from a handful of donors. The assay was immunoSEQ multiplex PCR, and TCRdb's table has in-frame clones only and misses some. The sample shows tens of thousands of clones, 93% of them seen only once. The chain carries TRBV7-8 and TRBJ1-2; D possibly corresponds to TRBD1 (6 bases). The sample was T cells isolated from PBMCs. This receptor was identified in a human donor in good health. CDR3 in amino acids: CASSLDAGEYGYTF. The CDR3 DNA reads TGTGCCAGCAGCTTAGACGCAGGGGAGTATGGCTACACCTTC.